This TCR beta chain came from a study of T cell responses to AZD1222 COVID-19 vaccine. The repertoire was sequenced with immunoSEQ multiplex PCR; TCRdb's copy has only in-frame clones and lacks some. The repertoire holds roughly 120,000 clones, with about 87% as singletons. CDR1 is SGHRS and CDR2 is YFSETQ in the germline V gene. The V segment lost 0 bases and the J segment 6 bases; nucleotides outside the gene matches: 5. The CDR3 is 15 amino acids. Sequenced material: peripheral blood, taken on day 0 of AZD1222 vaccination. The sequence was obtained from an adult in good health. The chain has TRBV5-1 and TRBJ2-2; TRBD2 aligns across 7 bases. CDR3 sequence: CASSLEAGRAGELFF. DNA of the CDR3: TGCGCCAGCAGCTTGGAGGCAGGGAGGGCCGGGGAGCTGTTTTTT.